The 22 T cell receptor beta chains given below trace back to one sample, sequenced in a study of vaccination effects on CD4 cells after COVID-19. These receptors lack a known antigen. ViraFEST used viral peptide pools to expand antigen-specific CD4+ T cells before sequencing. CD4+ T cell isolation took place after approximately ten days of culture. Sometime from March through December 2020, the person acquired a SARS-CoV-2 infection that PCR confirmed. Libraries were prepared by immunoSEQ multiplex PCR; TCRdb keeps only in-frame clonotypes and omits some of them. The sample holds 35,000 to 45,000 clones, around 73% seen once. The sample here was CD4+ T cells from PBMCs cultured with a peptide pool, taken before COVID-19 vaccination. All receptors come from a human donor who had a prior SARS-CoV-2 infection.

In nucleotides, the CDR3 is TGTGCCAGCAGGAAGGGGGACGGGGGCTACACCTTC. Its translation is CASRKGDGGYTF. This chain links TRBV2 with TRBJ1-2, with a possible D match to TRBD1 (6 bases). The CDR3 contains 12 residues. Trimming left V 6 bases short and J 8 bases short, with 13 bases between. Germline V gene sequence: CDR1 SNHLY, CDR2 FYNNEI. Complete variable domain (other parts from reference TRBV2 and TRBJ1-2): EPEVTQTPSHQVTQMGQEVILRCVPISNHLYFYWYRQILGQKVEFLVSFYNNEISEKSEIFDDQFSVERPDGSNFTLKIRSTKLEDSAMYFCASRKGDGGYTFGSGTRLTVV.

CDR3 nucleotides: TGTGCCAGCAGACCCAGACTAGCGGGAGGGCTCCAGAATGAGCAGTTCTTC. This gives the protein CASRPRLAGGLQNEQFF. The chain couples TRBV2 to TRBJ2-1; TRBD2 agrees at 14 bases. Germline CDR1 SNHLY, CDR2 FYNNEI. The length of the CDR3 is 17 residues. Germline trimming cut 6 bases from V and 7 bases from J; bases unmatched to any gene: 11.

The chain employs TRBV11-3 and TRBJ1-3; D uncertain. Trimming shortened V by 1 base and J by 4 bases, and 11 bases separated the two germline ends. The CDR3 consists of 15 residues. The germline CDR1 and CDR2 sequences are SGHNT and YENEEA. CDR3 region: CASSLGGHGGNTIYF. CDR3 bases: TGTGCCAGCAGCTTAGGAGGTCACGGAGGAAACACCATATATTTT. The variable domain in full, completed from reference TRBV11-3 and TRBJ1-3, reads EAGVVQSPRYKIIEKKQPVAFWCNPISGHNTLYWYLQNLGQGPELLIRYENEEAVDDSQLPKDRFSAERLKGVDSTLKIQPAELGDSAVYLCASSLGGHGGNTIYFGEGSWLTVV.

In this sample, this clone turned up a few times. The CDR3 nucleotides read TGTGCCAGAATCTTAAATAGCAATCAGCCCCAGCATTTT. It encodes CARILNSNQPQHF. The chain employs TRBV5-3 and TRBJ1-5; D call uncertain. TRBV5-3 is identified as an open reading frame with a role that is uncertain. CDR3 length: 13 residues. Deletions cut 6 bases from V and 0 bases from J, with 7 bases between.

This clone came up a few times. The rearrangement joins TRBV15 to TRBJ1-5; TRBD1 might be the D (5 bases). The CDR3 loop spans 18 amino acids. The V gene lost 6 bases and the J gene lost 2 bases, with 23 bases spanning the gap. CDR1 and CDR2 (germline): LNHNV, YYDKDF (reference sequence). CDR3 in amino acids: CATSTNLVGGIRNQPQHF. The CDR3 DNA is TGTGCCACCAGTACGAACCTAGTGGGGGGAATACGCAATCAGCCCCAGCATTTT.

The V call is TRBV10-2, the J call TRBJ1-4; no firm D call. The germline gives CDR1 WSHSY, CDR2 SAAADI. This CDR3 has 16 amino acids. The V gene lost 0 bases and the J gene lost 0 bases, with 8 bases spanning the gap. CDR3 residues: CASSESESSTNEKLFF. Here the CDR3 DNA reads TGCGCCAGCAGTGAGTCGGAATCTTCAACTAATGAAAAACTGTTTTTT.

In this sample, this clone turned up a few times. V is TRBV15 and J is TRBJ2-3; unclear D gene. The CDR3 covers 12 residues. Germline lookup yields CDR1 LNHNV and CDR2 YYDKDF (reference sequence). V was clipped by 2 bases and J by 4 bases, with 4 bases between them. This CDR3 reads CATSRWPDTQYF. The CDR3 bases are TGTGCCACCAGCAGATGGCCAGATACGCAGTATTTT.

This rearrangement joins TRBV7-9 to TRBJ2-7; 10 nucleotides match TRBD1. The junction had 11 bases not matched to a gene; V was cut back by 5 bases and J by 7 bases. CDR1 SEHNR and CDR2 FQNEAQ come from the germline V gene (reference sequence). The CDR3 covers 15 residues. The CDR3 DNA reads TGTGCCAGCAGCCGGATGACAGGGGGCGCGGAGGAGCAGTACTTC. This codes for CASSRMTGGAEEQYF.

This rearrangement joins TRBV30 to TRBJ1-1; TRBD1 is a possible D gene (6 bases). Trimming took 4 bases from V and 3 from J, leaving 15 bases between them. Germline CDR1 GTSNPN, CDR2 SVGIG (reference sequence). The CDR3 spans 14 residues. This chain's CDR3 is CAWIANRDDTEAFF. The CDR3 DNA reads TGTGCCTGGATCGCCAACAGGGATGACACTGAAGCTTTCTTT.

The J gene is TRBJ1-5, the V gene TRBV7-2; tentative D call: TRBD1 (6 bases). This CDR3 has 13 residues. CDR1 and CDR2 (germline): SGHTA, FQGNSA. V lost 4 bases and J 4 bases, leaving 8 bases between the germline ends. Here the CDR3 reads CASSSRGNQPQHF. In DNA, the CDR3 is TGTGCCAGCAGCTCCAGGGGTAATCAGCCCCAGCATTTT.

The genes are TRBV7-9 and TRBJ2-1, with 12 bases aligning to TRBD2. Germline assignment: CDR1 SEHNR and CDR2 FQNEAQ (reference sequence). This CDR3 contains 15 residues. Trimming at V came to 3 bases and at J to 8 bases, leaving 5 bases not matched to a gene. Here the CDR3 DNA reads TGTGCCAGCAGCTTGGGACTAGCGGGTTGGGATGAGCAGTTCTTC. It yields the protein CASSLGLAGWDEQFF.

The gene calls are TRBV27 and TRBJ2-7; the match to TRBD1 covers 8 bases. The germline V gene encodes CDR1 MNHEY and CDR2 SMNVEV (reference sequence). Trimming cost V 4 bases and J 6 bases; bases outside gene matches: 17. CDR3 length: 17 amino acids. CDR3 sequence reads: CASSSTGTGSMSSEQYF. The CDR3 DNA reads as TGTGCCAGCAGTTCCACCGGGACAGGCTCAATGTCGTCCGAGCAGTACTTC.

The rearrangement links TRBV5-1 to TRBJ2-1, with D maybe TRBD1 (5 bases). Germline V gives CDR1 SGHRS, CDR2 YFSETQ. Trimming took 5 bases from V and 5 from J, leaving 23 bases between them. CDR3 length: 17 amino acids. The CDR3 DNA is TGCGCCAGCAGTCAGACTGGCGCAAGTTGGACAAACAATGAGCAGTTCTTC. The encoded protein is CASSQTGASWTNNEQFF.

The rearrangement joins TRBV15 to TRBJ2-5; no reliable D call. This CDR3 region has 14 residues. The germline CDR1 and CDR2 sequences are LNHNV and YYDKDF (reference sequence). V lost 1 base, J lost 4 bases, and 10 bases lay in between. The CDR3 sequence: CATSRGIVGETQYF. The CDR3 nucleotides are TGTGCCACCAGCAGAGGGATCGTCGGAGAGACCCAGTACTTC.

This sequence joins TRBV5-1 and TRBJ2-5; no reliable D call. V dropped 0 bases and J dropped 1 base, with 16 bases sitting between them. The CDR3 is 17 amino acids. Germline loops: CDR1 SGHRS, CDR2 YFSETQ. This CDR3 reads CASSLGGFGPIQETQYF. CDR3 nucleotides: TGCGCCAGCAGCTTGGGGGGTTTCGGACCGATCCAAGAGACCCAGTACTTC.

The chain is built from TRBV7-3 and TRBJ2-2; maybe TRBD1 (6 bases). Germline V CDR1 and CDR2: SGHTA, FQGTGA. The length of the CDR3 is 15 residues. Trimming took 2 bases from V and 4 from J, leaving 11 bases between them. The CDR3 loop is CASSLQGTLTGELFF. The CDR3 DNA follows: TGTGCCAGCAGCTTACAGGGGACCCTCACCGGGGAGCTGTTTTTT.

The chain joins TRBV3-1 (or the pseudogene TRBV3-2) to TRBJ2-4; D not resolved. Trimming took 4 bases from V and 0 from J, leaving 10 bases between them. Germline CDR1 is LGHDT and CDR2 is YNNKEL (reference sequence). This CDR3 region has 15 residues. CDR3 coding DNA: TGTGCCAGCAGCCCCACCCGGACAGCCAAAAACATTCAGTACTTC. It specifies CASSPTRTAKNIQYF.

The chain recombines TRBV6-5 with TRBJ2-5, with D unresolved. The CDR3 covers 13 residues. V lost 6 bases and J lost 4, with 12 bases in between. Looked up from germline, CDR1 is MNHEY and CDR2 is SVGAGI. The CDR3 region is CASRLSRGETQYF. As DNA, the CDR3 is TGTGCCAGCAGGCTCAGCCGAGGAGAGACCCAGTACTTC.

The genes are TRBV27 and TRBJ1-4; 8 positions agree with TRBD1. V lost 5 bases, J lost 8 bases, and 7 bases stayed unmatched. The germline V gene has CDR1 MNHEY and CDR2 SMNVEV (reference sequence). CDR3 length: 14 amino acids. The CDR3: CASSARQGKEKLFF. CDR3 bases: TGTGCCAGCAGTGCCAGACAGGGGAAGGAAAAACTGTTTTTT.

The rearrangement uses TRBV5-8 and TRBJ2-3, with 12 bases that match TRBD2. From germline, CDR1 is SGHTS and CDR2 YDEGEE. V shed 4 bases and J 5 bases; nucleotides not matched to a gene: 8. This CDR3 has 16 amino acids. In nucleotides, the CDR3 is TGTGCCAGCAGCAAATGGACTAGCGGGGTGGTAGATACGCAGTATTTT. Amino acid sequence: CASSKWTSGVVDTQYF.

The V and J genes are TRBV30 and TRBJ1-4, with D unresolved. The CDR3 totals 16 residues. The germline CDR1 and CDR2 sequences are GTSNPN and SVGIG (reference sequence). Trimming pared 0 bases from V and 0 bases from J, leaving 11 bases between. The CDR3 DNA sequence: TGTGCCTGGAGTGTACCCCTGTTATCAACTAATGAAAAACTGTTTTTT. It encodes CAWSVPLLSTNEKLFF. The whole variable domain, filled in from reference TRBV30 and TRBJ1-4, reads SQTIHQWPATLVQPVGSPLSLECTVEGTSNPNLYWYRQAAGRGLQLLFYSVGIGQISSEVPQNLSASRPQDRQFILSSKKLLLSDSGFYLCAWSVPLLSTNEKLFFGSGTQLSVL.

As regards this clone: A junction end diverges from the germline sequence, so it may reflect a read error. The genes are TRBV20-1 and TRBJ1-1, with D uncertain. Germline V gene sequence: CDR1 DFQATT, CDR2 SNEGSKA (reference sequence). CDR3 length: 8 residues. The CDR3 loop reads CSGRPEVF. CDR3 bases: TGCAGTGGGCGTCCGGAGGTATTT.